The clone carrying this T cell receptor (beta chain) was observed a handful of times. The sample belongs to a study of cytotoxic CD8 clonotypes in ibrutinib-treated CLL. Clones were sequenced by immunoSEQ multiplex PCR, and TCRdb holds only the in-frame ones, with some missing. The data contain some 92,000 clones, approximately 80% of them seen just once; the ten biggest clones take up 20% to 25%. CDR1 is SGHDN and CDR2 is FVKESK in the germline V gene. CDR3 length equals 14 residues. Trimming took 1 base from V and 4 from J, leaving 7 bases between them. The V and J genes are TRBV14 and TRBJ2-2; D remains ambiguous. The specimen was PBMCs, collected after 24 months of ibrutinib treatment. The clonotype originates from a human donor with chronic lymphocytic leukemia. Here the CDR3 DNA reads TGTGCCAGCAGCCAAGTACTGAGCACCGGGGAGCTGTTTTTT. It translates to CASSQVLSTGELFF.